A selection of T cell receptor beta chains follows, all from one sample in a study of identical twins. TCRdb redid the calling of the 5' RACE reads with MiXCR, one entry per CDR3 protein. The sample shows fewer than 900,000 distinct CDR3 sequences, approximately 22% of them seen only once. These data also formed part of another study, on T cells expressing NK-cell markers.

The sample was PBMCs. The receptor source for this set is a woman aged 18-29 years in good health. Both conserved end residues are part of each CDR3. Fields, in order: CDR3 DNA, CDR3 protein, clone size, V gene, J gene, D gene. A D gene is named only where the DNA matches it firmly. Some rows have no size entry. The others give once, few or many, or a class for an expanded clone.

CDR3nt: TGTGCCAGCAGTGATCGGGTCAACGAGCAGTACTTC; CDR3aa: CASSDRVNEQYF; abundance: NA; v_gene: TRBV28; j_gene: TRBJ2-7; d_gene: NA
CDR3nt: TGTGCCAGCAGCTCCGACTCATTGGGCCAGTACTTC; CDR3aa: CASSSDSLGQYF; abundance: NA; v_gene: TRBV12-3/TRBV12-4; j_gene: TRBJ2-5; d_gene: NA
CDR3nt: TGTGCCAGCAGTTGGTACTACTCTGGGGCCAACGTCCTGACTTTC; CDR3aa: CASSWYYSGANVLTF; abundance: NA; v_gene: TRBV6-5; j_gene: TRBJ2-6; d_gene: NA
CDR3nt: TGTGCCAGCAGCTCCAAGATCGACACCGGGGAGCTGTTTTTT; CDR3aa: CASSSKIDTGELFF; abundance: few; v_gene: TRBV5-4; j_gene: TRBJ2-2; d_gene: NA
CDR3nt: TGTGCCAGCAGTGAGCTAGGCCAGCGCACAGATACGCAGTATTTT; CDR3aa: CASSELGQRTDTQYF; abundance: NA; v_gene: TRBV2; j_gene: TRBJ2-3; d_gene: NA
CDR3nt: TGTGCCAGCAGTACCGGGGGAGCGGGGCAAGAGCAGTTCTTC; CDR3aa: CASSTGGAGQEQFF; abundance: few; v_gene: TRBV9; j_gene: TRBJ2-1; d_gene: TRBD2
CDR3nt: TGTGCCAGCAGGATCTCTGAGTCCTACAATGAGCAGTTCTTC; CDR3aa: CASRISESYNEQFF; abundance: few; v_gene: TRBV2; j_gene: TRBJ2-1; d_gene: NA
CDR3nt: TGTGCCAGCAGTTACTCGAATGCGGTTGAGCAGTTCTTC; CDR3aa: CASSYSNAVEQFF; abundance: once; v_gene: TRBV6-5; j_gene: TRBJ2-1; d_gene: NA
CDR3nt: TGTGCCAGCAGTTTGGGAGGTGCTGGGGCCAACGTCCTGACTTTC; CDR3aa: CASSLGGAGANVLTF; abundance: many; v_gene: TRBV5-1; j_gene: TRBJ2-6; d_gene: NA
CDR3nt: TGTGCCAGCACGGGGCGGAGCAACACCGGGGAGCTGTTTTTT; CDR3aa: CASTGRSNTGELFF; abundance: few; v_gene: TRBV6-1; j_gene: TRBJ2-2; d_gene: NA
CDR3nt: TGCAGCGTTGAAACCGGTGACGGCTCACCCCTCCACTTT; CDR3aa: CSVETGDGSPLHF; abundance: few; v_gene: TRBV29-1; j_gene: TRBJ1-6; d_gene: NA
CDR3nt: TGCGCCAGCCACTCCTATAATTCACCCCTCCACTTT; CDR3aa: CASHSYNSPLHF; abundance: NA; v_gene: TRBV5-1; j_gene: TRBJ1-6; d_gene: NA
CDR3nt: TGCAGTGCTAGGGGCTTGGAGGGCCCATACAATGAGCAGTTCTTC; CDR3aa: CSARGLEGPYNEQFF; abundance: NA; v_gene: TRBV20-1; j_gene: TRBJ2-1; d_gene: NA
CDR3nt: TGTGCCAGCAGTGGACCGGGACTCCCGAATACGCAGTATTTT; CDR3aa: CASSGPGLPNTQYF; abundance: NA; v_gene: TRBV6-1; j_gene: TRBJ2-3; d_gene: NA
CDR3nt: TGCGCCAGCACCGTTCGTGGCGGCCCACTTTTGAACACTGAAGCTTTCTTT; CDR3aa: CASTVRGGPLLNTEAFF; abundance: few; v_gene: TRBV5-1; j_gene: TRBJ1-1; d_gene: NA
CDR3nt: TGCGCCAGCACCACGACAGGGGCAGATACGCAGTATTTT; CDR3aa: CASTTTGADTQYF; abundance: few; v_gene: TRBV5-1; j_gene: TRBJ2-3; d_gene: TRBD1
CDR3nt: TGTGCCACCAGTGACTCTGCAAACATTCAGTACTTC; CDR3aa: CATSDSANIQYF; abundance: many; v_gene: TRBV24-1; j_gene: TRBJ2-4; d_gene: NA
CDR3nt: TGTGCCAGCAGTTCGCATCCAGATACGCAGTATTTT; CDR3aa: CASSSHPDTQYF; abundance: few; v_gene: TRBV12-3/TRBV12-4; j_gene: TRBJ2-3; d_gene: NA
CDR3nt: TGTGCCAGCAGTTGGGTGTCAGGGGGCTACGAGCAGTACTTC; CDR3aa: CASSWVSGGYEQYF; abundance: few; v_gene: TRBV12-3/TRBV12-4; j_gene: TRBJ2-7; d_gene: TRBD1
CDR3nt: TGCAGTCCTAGTGACAGTGGCACTACCTACGAGCAGTACTTC; CDR3aa: CSPSDSGTTYEQYF; abundance: many; v_gene: TRBV20-1; j_gene: TRBJ2-7; d_gene: NA
CDR3nt: TGCAGTGCCATCCCGCCTGGGCTAGCGGGGGCCGAGCAGTACTTC; CDR3aa: CSAIPPGLAGAEQYF; abundance: NA; v_gene: TRBV20-1; j_gene: TRBJ2-7; d_gene: TRBD2
CDR3nt: TGTGCCAGCCGCGGTATCACCGGGGAGCTGTTTTTT; CDR3aa: CASRGITGELFF; abundance: NA; v_gene: TRBV6-2/TRBV6-3; j_gene: TRBJ2-2; d_gene: NA
CDR3nt: TGCAGCGTTGTCCCCGACTCCTACAATGAGCAGTTCTTC; CDR3aa: CSVVPDSYNEQFF; abundance: few; v_gene: TRBV29-1; j_gene: TRBJ2-1; d_gene: NA
CDR3nt: TGTGCCAGCAGCTTCCACTCGGGACGGAACTACTATGGCTACACCTTC; CDR3aa: CASSFHSGRNYYGYTF; abundance: NA; v_gene: TRBV11-2; j_gene: TRBJ1-2; d_gene: NA
CDR3nt: TGTGCCATCAGAGGGCTTCGATCCTACAATGAGCAGTTCTTC; CDR3aa: CAIRGLRSYNEQFF; abundance: few; v_gene: TRBV10-3; j_gene: TRBJ2-1; d_gene: NA
CDR3nt: TGTGCCAGCATCGACAGGAACTACGAGCAGTACTTC; CDR3aa: CASIDRNYEQYF; abundance: few; v_gene: TRBV6-5; j_gene: TRBJ2-7; d_gene: NA
CDR3nt: TGTGCCACCAGCAGAATTTGGGACAGGGGTAATTCACCCCTCCACTTT; CDR3aa: CATSRIWDRGNSPLHF; abundance: few; v_gene: TRBV15; j_gene: TRBJ1-6; d_gene: TRBD1
CDR3nt: TGTGCCAGCAGTTTAGCGGGAGGGCACTACGAGCAGTACTTC; CDR3aa: CASSLAGGHYEQYF; abundance: many; v_gene: TRBV6-5; j_gene: TRBJ2-7; d_gene: TRBD2
CDR3nt: TGTGCCAACAAGGGGTTGTCGATTGTCAATGAGCAGTTCTTC; CDR3aa: CANKGLSIVNEQFF; abundance: many; v_gene: TRBV12-3/TRBV12-4; j_gene: TRBJ2-1; d_gene: NA
CDR3nt: TGTGCCAGCAGTTACGGCGGGGGGAATGAGCAGTTCTTC; CDR3aa: CASSYGGGNEQFF; abundance: few; v_gene: TRBV6-5; j_gene: TRBJ2-1; d_gene: TRBD2
CDR3nt: TGTGCCAGCAGCTTGGCATGGGGCGCGAATCAGCCCCAGCATTTT; CDR3aa: CASSLAWGANQPQHF; abundance: NA; v_gene: TRBV5-5; j_gene: TRBJ1-5; d_gene: NA
CDR3nt: TGTGCCAGCAGCTGGGGAAACATCCAAGAGACCCAGTACTTC; CDR3aa: CASSWGNIQETQYF; abundance: once; v_gene: TRBV5-5; j_gene: TRBJ2-5; d_gene: NA
CDR3nt: TGTGCCAGCAGCCAAGCGGGACAGCAGGTTGAAGCTTTCTTT; CDR3aa: CASSQAGQQVEAFF; abundance: few; v_gene: TRBV7-3; j_gene: TRBJ1-1; d_gene: TRBD1
CDR3nt: TGTGCCAGCACCCCATCGGGACATGAGAACACCGGGGAGCTGTTTTTT; CDR3aa: CASTPSGHENTGELFF; abundance: NA; v_gene: TRBV6-2/TRBV6-3; j_gene: TRBJ2-2; d_gene: NA
CDR3nt: TGCGCCAGTGGGGGTGGCGGGGGGAAGGAGACCCAGTACTTC; CDR3aa: CASGGGGGKETQYF; abundance: NA; v_gene: TRBV10-2; j_gene: TRBJ2-5; d_gene: TRBD2
CDR3nt: TGTGCCAGCTCACCTACTGGGACATCAGATACGCAGTATTTT; CDR3aa: CASSPTGTSDTQYF; abundance: NA; v_gene: TRBV18; j_gene: TRBJ2-3; d_gene: NA
CDR3nt: TGCAGCGCCGGACGGGAGGGGCGAAACACTGAAGCTTTCTTT; CDR3aa: CSAGREGRNTEAFF; abundance: NA; v_gene: TRBV29-1; j_gene: TRBJ1-1; d_gene: NA
CDR3nt: TGTGCCAGCAGCTTGCCAGGGACTAGCGGGAGGATGACTCAGTACTTC; CDR3aa: CASSLPGTSGRMTQYF; abundance: NA; v_gene: TRBV5-6; j_gene: TRBJ2-4; d_gene: TRBD2
CDR3nt: TGTGCCAGCAGCTTAGCCGACAGGGGACACAATGAGCAGTTCTTC; CDR3aa: CASSLADRGHNEQFF; abundance: NA; v_gene: TRBV7-2; j_gene: TRBJ2-1; d_gene: TRBD1
CDR3nt: TGTGCCAGCAGTTACTCAGGACAGGGGGGTAAGACCCAGTACTTC; CDR3aa: CASSYSGQGGKTQYF; abundance: NA; v_gene: TRBV6-5; j_gene: TRBJ2-5; d_gene: TRBD1
CDR3nt: TGTGCCAGCAGATCGATGCTAGCCCTCCACTTT; CDR3aa: CASRSMLALHF; abundance: few; v_gene: TRBV12-3/TRBV12-4; j_gene: TRBJ1-6; d_gene: NA
CDR3nt: TGCAGTGCTAGAGATCGGGGGCACGGATACGAGCAGTACTTC; CDR3aa: CSARDRGHGYEQYF; abundance: NA; v_gene: TRBV20-1; j_gene: TRBJ2-7; d_gene: NA
CDR3nt: TGCAGTGCTACAGACAAACTAGCCACAAACACCGGGGAGCTGTTTTTT; CDR3aa: CSATDKLATNTGELFF; abundance: few; v_gene: TRBV20-1; j_gene: TRBJ2-2; d_gene: NA
CDR3nt: TGTGCCAGCAGCGGTAACAGGGGAGGCGAGCAGTACTTC; CDR3aa: CASSGNRGGEQYF; abundance: few; v_gene: TRBV7-2; j_gene: TRBJ2-7; d_gene: NA
CDR3nt: TGTGCCAGCAGTTTCGACAGCTATAATTCACCCCTCCACTTT; CDR3aa: CASSFDSYNSPLHF; abundance: few; v_gene: TRBV12-3/TRBV12-4; j_gene: TRBJ1-6; d_gene: NA
CDR3nt: TGCAGTGCTACCCGGGGACTAGCGGGGGCCCAGTACTTC; CDR3aa: CSATRGLAGAQYF; abundance: few; v_gene: TRBV20-1; j_gene: TRBJ2-5; d_gene: TRBD2
CDR3nt: TGTGCCAGCAGCCCTGGGACAGACCAAAAACTGTTTTTT; CDR3aa: CASSPGTDQKLFF; abundance: NA; v_gene: TRBV11-3; j_gene: TRBJ1-4; d_gene: TRBD1
CDR3nt: TGCAGTGCTGAGGACAGCAACACAGATACGCAGTATTTT; CDR3aa: CSAEDSNTDTQYF; abundance: NA; v_gene: TRBV20-1; j_gene: TRBJ2-3; d_gene: NA
CDR3nt: TGTGCCATCAGCCCCGGACTGCCCGACAATGAGCAGTTCTTC; CDR3aa: CAISPGLPDNEQFF; abundance: few; v_gene: TRBV10-3; j_gene: TRBJ2-1; d_gene: NA
CDR3nt: TGTGCCAGCAGTAGGGCAGGGGGTGATGAGCAGTTCTTC; CDR3aa: CASSRAGGDEQFF; abundance: many; v_gene: TRBV5-6; j_gene: TRBJ2-1; d_gene: TRBD1
CDR3nt: TGCGCCAGCAGTGATCGTGGGATCGAGCAGTACTTC; CDR3aa: CASSDRGIEQYF; abundance: NA; v_gene: TRBV10-1; j_gene: TRBJ2-7; d_gene: NA
CDR3nt: TGTGCCAGCAGCCCCCCGATGGGGACTAGCCAATTCGCAGATACGCAGTATTTT; CDR3aa: CASSPPMGTSQFADTQYF; abundance: few; v_gene: TRBV11-2; j_gene: TRBJ2-3; d_gene: TRBD2
CDR3nt: TGCGCCAGCAGCGCGCCGGGATCCTACAATGAGCAGTTCTTC; CDR3aa: CASSAPGSYNEQFF; abundance: few; v_gene: TRBV5-1; j_gene: TRBJ2-1; d_gene: NA
CDR3nt: TGTGCCAGCACCAGAGCGGGCTCTGGGGCCAACGTCCTGACTTTC; CDR3aa: CASTRAGSGANVLTF; abundance: NA; v_gene: TRBV3-1; j_gene: TRBJ2-6; d_gene: NA
CDR3nt: TGCAGTCCATATACTAGCGGAGAGCAGTACTTC; CDR3aa: CSPYTSGEQYF; abundance: NA; v_gene: TRBV20-1; j_gene: TRBJ2-7; d_gene: TRBD2
CDR3nt: TGCAGTGCTAGAGACTACAGACAGGGGCCTACTGAAGCTTTCTTT; CDR3aa: CSARDYRQGPTEAFF; abundance: NA; v_gene: TRBV20-1; j_gene: TRBJ1-1; d_gene: TRBD1
CDR3nt: TGTGCCAGCAGACGGACAGGGGAGACCCAGTACTTC; CDR3aa: CASRRTGETQYF; abundance: few; v_gene: TRBV3-1; j_gene: TRBJ2-5; d_gene: TRBD1
CDR3nt: TGTGCCAGCAGCACGGACAGGGGGACGCAGTATTTT; CDR3aa: CASSTDRGTQYF; abundance: many; v_gene: TRBV7-8; j_gene: TRBJ2-3; d_gene: TRBD1
CDR3nt: TGTGCCACCCACAAGTCCGGCGGGACCCAAGAGACCCAGTACTTC; CDR3aa: CATHKSGGTQETQYF; abundance: NA; v_gene: TRBV6-2/TRBV6-3; j_gene: TRBJ2-5; d_gene: NA
CDR3nt: TGTGCCAGCAGTCCAGACTCCGACTACGAGCAGTACTTC; CDR3aa: CASSPDSDYEQYF; abundance: NA; v_gene: TRBV6-1; j_gene: TRBJ2-7; d_gene: NA